The rows below give T cell receptor beta chains drawn from one sample of a study of blood T cell repertoires in COVID-19. The protocol was immunoSEQ multiplex PCR, while the TCRdb copy is restricted to in-frame clones and leaves out a portion. There are 150,000 to 200,000 clones in the sample; 80% to 95% occur only once, and 0.5% to 0.65% lies in the top ten. Specimen: peripheral blood. The receptor source for this set is a man between 50 and 59 years old with acute or convalescent COVID-19. CDR3s include the opening cysteine and the closing phenylalanine or tryptophan. The D gene is left open where the match is weak. Clone size is not always given. Where it is, it says once, few, many or a class for expanded clones.

CDR3 DNA: TGTGCCAGCAGGCCGGGAACGGGGTATGGCTACACCTTC
CDR3 protein: CASRPGTGYGYTF
V gene: TRBV27
D gene: NA
J gene: TRBJ1-2
clone size: NA

CDR3 DNA: TGTGCCTGGACTCAAACAGGGGTATCCTACAATGAGCAGTTCTTC
CDR3 protein: CAWTQTGVSYNEQFF
V gene: TRBV30
D gene: TRBD1
J gene: TRBJ2-1
clone size: NA

CDR3 DNA: TGTGCCAGCCTTAGGGGGGGACTCAATGAGCAGTTCTTC
CDR3 protein: CASLRGGLNEQFF
V gene: TRBV6-5
D gene: NA
J gene: TRBJ2-1
clone size: NA

CDR3 DNA: TGTGCCAGCAGCGGCTCCATTCCGGGACAGTATGGCTACACCTTC
CDR3 protein: CASSGSIPGQYGYTF
V gene: TRBV9
D gene: TRBD1
J gene: TRBJ1-2
clone size: once

CDR3 DNA: TGTGCCAGCACCCGAGCTTACAATGAGCAGTTCTTC
CDR3 protein: CASTRAYNEQFF
V gene: TRBV28
D gene: NA
J gene: TRBJ2-1
clone size: NA

CDR3 DNA: TGCGCCAGCAGCTTGGGCTGGGGGGGGCAACAAGAGACCCAGTACTTC
CDR3 protein: CASSLGWGGQQETQYF
V gene: TRBV5-1
D gene: NA
J gene: TRBJ2-5
clone size: once

CDR3 DNA: TGTGCCAGCAGCCAAGTTCACGGTAGCAATCAGCCCCAGCATTTT
CDR3 protein: CASSQVHGSNQPQHF
V gene: TRBV3-1/TRBV3-2
D gene: NA
J gene: TRBJ1-5
clone size: NA

CDR3 DNA: TGTGCCAGCAGTTTTGGGACTAGCGGGAGTGATACGCAGTATTTT
CDR3 protein: CASSFGTSGSDTQYF
V gene: TRBV27
D gene: TRBD2
J gene: TRBJ2-3
clone size: NA

CDR3 DNA: TGTGCCAGCAGTTACGTAACTAACTATGGCTACACCTTC
CDR3 protein: CASSYVTNYGYTF
V gene: TRBV6-2/TRBV6-3
D gene: NA
J gene: TRBJ1-2
clone size: NA

CDR3 DNA: TGTGCCAGTAGTATATCGGCAGCGGGAGGGTCCTACAATGAGCAGTTCTTC
CDR3 protein: CASSISAAGGSYNEQFF
V gene: TRBV19
D gene: TRBD2
J gene: TRBJ2-1
clone size: NA

CDR3 DNA: TGTGCCAGCAGCCGGGGTGGACAGTCCCCTGGAGGCTACACCTTC
CDR3 protein: CASSRGGQSPGGYTF
V gene: TRBV6-5
D gene: NA
J gene: TRBJ1-2
clone size: once

CDR3 DNA: TGTGCCACCAATGGCACACTAGGAAATGAGCAGTTCTTC
CDR3 protein: CATNGTLGNEQFF
V gene: TRBV24-1
D gene: NA
J gene: TRBJ2-1
clone size: NA

CDR3 DNA: TGTGCCAGCAGTTACCCCAACCCGGGACAGGGGTACAATGAGCAGTTCTTC
CDR3 protein: CASSYPNPGQGYNEQFF
V gene: TRBV6-2/TRBV6-3
D gene: TRBD1
J gene: TRBJ2-1
clone size: NA

CDR3 DNA: TGTGCCAGCAGTGAACCTAATCAGCCCCAGCATTTT
CDR3 protein: CASSEPNQPQHF
V gene: TRBV25-1
D gene: NA
J gene: TRBJ1-5
clone size: NA

CDR3 DNA: TGTGCCAGCAGCCCCGGGACAACGAACACCGGGGAGCTGTTTTTT
CDR3 protein: CASSPGTTNTGELFF
V gene: TRBV5-8
D gene: NA
J gene: TRBJ2-2
clone size: once

CDR3 DNA: TGTGCCAGCAGCCAAGGACTCACTAGCGCCGAGACCCAGTACTTC
CDR3 protein: CASSQGLTSAETQYF
V gene: TRBV4-2
D gene: TRBD2
J gene: TRBJ2-5
clone size: NA

CDR3 DNA: TGTGCCAGCAGCCAGTATTCTTCGGGAGTAGTAGATACGCAGTATTTT
CDR3 protein: CASSQYSSGVVDTQYF
V gene: TRBV3-1/TRBV3-2
D gene: NA
J gene: TRBJ2-3
clone size: few

CDR3 DNA: TGTGCCAGTAGTACGGTGCCTTCGACAGGGGTGAGTTCGAACTATGGCTACACCTTC
CDR3 protein: CASSTVPSTGVSSNYGYTF
V gene: TRBV19
D gene: TRBD1
J gene: TRBJ1-2
clone size: NA

CDR3 DNA: TGCAGCGTCCAAGGGGGGACAGGGGCGAACTATGGCTACACCTTC
CDR3 protein: CSVQGGTGANYGYTF
V gene: TRBV29-1
D gene: TRBD1
J gene: TRBJ1-2
clone size: NA

CDR3 DNA: TGTGCCAGCTCCGACAGGATATACGAGCAGTACTTC
CDR3 protein: CASSDRIYEQYF
V gene: TRBV18
D gene: NA
J gene: TRBJ2-7
clone size: NA

CDR3 DNA: TGCAGCGTTCTTTTTCAAGAGACCCAGTACTTC
CDR3 protein: CSVLFQETQYF
V gene: TRBV29-1
D gene: NA
J gene: TRBJ2-5
clone size: NA

CDR3 DNA: TGTGCCAGCAGCTTATCGGGAGGGAGCAGGACTGAAGCTTTCTTT
CDR3 protein: CASSLSGGSRTEAFF
V gene: TRBV7-9
D gene: NA
J gene: TRBJ1-1
clone size: NA

CDR3 DNA: TGTGCCATCAGTGAGAGCGGGACACAACTCCCCTATGGCTACACCTTC
CDR3 protein: CAISESGTQLPYGYTF
V gene: TRBV10-3
D gene: NA
J gene: TRBJ1-2
clone size: NA

CDR3 DNA: TGTGCCAGCAGCCTAAGGTCTAGCGTGACCTACAATGAGCAGTTCTTC
CDR3 protein: CASSLRSSVTYNEQFF
V gene: TRBV7-2
D gene: NA
J gene: TRBJ2-1
clone size: NA

CDR3 DNA: TGTGCCAGCAGGCTGCAAACAGGGGGAAAAGATACGCAGTATTTT
CDR3 protein: CASRLQTGGKDTQYF
V gene: TRBV6-5
D gene: TRBD1
J gene: TRBJ2-3
clone size: NA

CDR3 DNA: TGTGCCAGCTGCACGAGGTTGGGTTGGGAAAAACTGTTTTTT
CDR3 protein: CASCTRLGWEKLFF
V gene: TRBV6-5
D gene: NA
J gene: TRBJ1-4
clone size: NA

CDR3 DNA: TGTGCCAGCAGCTTTCGTCAGGGGCCATACAATGAGCAGTTCTTC
CDR3 protein: CASSFRQGPYNEQFF
V gene: TRBV7-6
D gene: NA
J gene: TRBJ2-1
clone size: NA

CDR3 DNA: TGTGCCAGCAGCTACAGAGACAGGGCAGAAGCTTTCTTT
CDR3 protein: CASSYRDRAEAFF
V gene: TRBV5-6
D gene: TRBD1
J gene: TRBJ1-1
clone size: NA

CDR3 DNA: TGTGCCTGGCAAGGGAGGTACCAAGAGACCCAGTACTTC
CDR3 protein: CAWQGRYQETQYF
V gene: TRBV30
D gene: NA
J gene: TRBJ2-5
clone size: NA

CDR3 DNA: TGTGCCAGTAGCAATACAGGGGGCGGGAATTCACCCCTCCACTTT
CDR3 protein: CASSNTGGGNSPLHF
V gene: TRBV19
D gene: TRBD1
J gene: TRBJ1-6
clone size: once

CDR3 DNA: TGCGCCAGCAGTGACCCCGGTTTCAATCAGCCCCAGCATTTT
CDR3 protein: CASSDPGFNQPQHF
V gene: TRBV10-2
D gene: NA
J gene: TRBJ1-5
clone size: NA

CDR3 DNA: TGTGCCAGCAGCTTACGGGCGGGGAACACTGAAGCTTTCTTT
CDR3 protein: CASSLRAGNTEAFF
V gene: TRBV11-2
D gene: NA
J gene: TRBJ1-1
clone size: NA

CDR3 DNA: TGTGCCAGCAGCCCATTAACTTCTAACTATGGCTACACCTTC
CDR3 protein: CASSPLTSNYGYTF
V gene: TRBV3-1/TRBV3-2
D gene: NA
J gene: TRBJ1-2
clone size: NA

CDR3 DNA: TGTGCCAGCAGCAGGAACACTGAAGCTTTCTTT
CDR3 protein: CASSRNTEAFF
V gene: TRBV28
D gene: NA
J gene: TRBJ1-1
clone size: few

CDR3 DNA: TGCAGCGCCCCCGGGACAGGGATCACTGAAGCTTTCTTT
CDR3 protein: CSAPGTGITEAFF
V gene: TRBV29-1
D gene: TRBD1
J gene: TRBJ1-1
clone size: NA

CDR3 DNA: TGTGCCAGCAGCCAACAGTTAGCGGGAGAGGGCTATGAGCAGTTCTTC
CDR3 protein: CASSQQLAGEGYEQFF
V gene: TRBV14
D gene: TRBD2
J gene: TRBJ2-1
clone size: NA

CDR3 DNA: TGTGCCAGCTCGGGCAGGGGATCCACAGATACGCAGTATTTT
CDR3 protein: CASSGRGSTDTQYF
V gene: TRBV2
D gene: NA
J gene: TRBJ2-3
clone size: once

CDR3 DNA: TGCAGTGCTAGTGGGCAGGGAATGCACATGAACACTGAAGCTTTCTTT
CDR3 protein: CSASGQGMHMNTEAFF
V gene: TRBV20-1
D gene: NA
J gene: TRBJ1-1
clone size: NA

CDR3 DNA: TGTGCCAGCAGCTTGGTTTCCGGGGAAGAGACCCAGTACTTC
CDR3 protein: CASSLVSGEETQYF
V gene: TRBV5-4
D gene: NA
J gene: TRBJ2-5
clone size: NA

CDR3 DNA: TGCGCCAGCAGCCACTCATCTGGGAGCAGTACCTACAATGAGCAGTTCTTC
CDR3 protein: CASSHSSGSSTYNEQFF
V gene: TRBV5-1
D gene: NA
J gene: TRBJ2-1
clone size: NA

CDR3 DNA: TGTGCCAGCAGTTTATACTCGGGGGTTGAGACAGATACGCAGTATTTT
CDR3 protein: CASSLYSGVETDTQYF
V gene: TRBV28
D gene: NA
J gene: TRBJ2-3
clone size: once

CDR3 DNA: TGTGCCTGTACCGGGACAGGGGCTTATCAGCCCCAGCATTTT
CDR3 protein: CACTGTGAYQPQHF
V gene: TRBV30
D gene: TRBD1
J gene: TRBJ1-5
clone size: NA

CDR3 DNA: TGTGCCACCAGCAGAGGTGCCTGGGCTTCCGGGGAGCTGTTTTTT
CDR3 protein: CATSRGAWASGELFF
V gene: TRBV15
D gene: NA
J gene: TRBJ2-2
clone size: NA

CDR3 DNA: TGTGCCAGCAGTTTGTGGACAGGGGGCTCGGAAAACTATGGCTACACCTTC
CDR3 protein: CASSLWTGGSENYGYTF
V gene: TRBV28
D gene: TRBD1
J gene: TRBJ1-2
clone size: once

CDR3 DNA: TGCGCCAGCAGCCAGACACTAGCGGGAGGGCCGACCGGGGAGCTGTTTTTT
CDR3 protein: CASSQTLAGGPTGELFF
V gene: TRBV4-1
D gene: TRBD2
J gene: TRBJ2-2
clone size: NA

CDR3 DNA: TGCGCCAGCAGCCTTTACCGGGAGGCCCACAATGAGCAGTTCTTC
CDR3 protein: CASSLYREAHNEQFF
V gene: TRBV4-3
D gene: TRBD2
J gene: TRBJ2-1
clone size: NA

CDR3 DNA: TGTGCCAGCAGCTTGAATCAGGGTACGGGCTACACCTTC
CDR3 protein: CASSLNQGTGYTF
V gene: TRBV3-1/TRBV3-2
D gene: NA
J gene: TRBJ1-2
clone size: NA

CDR3 DNA: TGTGCCAGCTCACTTCGACTAGCGGAGGCCTACAATGAGCAGTTCTTC
CDR3 protein: CASSLRLAEAYNEQFF
V gene: TRBV18
D gene: TRBD2
J gene: TRBJ2-1
clone size: NA

CDR3 DNA: TGTGCCAGCAGCTTGGGCACGCCGCTCGGGACCCAGTACTTC
CDR3 protein: CASSLGTPLGTQYF
V gene: TRBV5-4
D gene: NA
J gene: TRBJ2-5
clone size: NA

CDR3 DNA: TGTGCCAGCAGCTTTAATAGCAATCAGCCCCAGCATTTT
CDR3 protein: CASSFNSNQPQHF
V gene: TRBV7-8
D gene: NA
J gene: TRBJ1-5
clone size: NA

CDR3 DNA: TGTGCCACCAGCAGAGATCCGGACAGGGACCATGCTTTCTTT
CDR3 protein: CATSRDPDRDHAFF
V gene: TRBV15
D gene: TRBD1
J gene: TRBJ1-1
clone size: NA